This T cell receptor (beta chain) was sequenced for a study of regulatory T cells in long-lasting Graves disease. This clonotype was detected ten times or more. What it binds is not known. One end of the junction does not line up with germline, which may come from a read error. CDR1 and CDR2 from the germline V gene are MDHEN and SYDVKM. The CDR3 spans 13 residues. Regarding time point: persistent/refractory GD, antithyroid drugs over 5 years with positive TRAb. Extracted RNA from PBMCs served as the source of the TCR library. Diagnosing Graves' disease relied on the American Thyroid Association guidelines. Study outcomes and limitations: Relative to new patients (roughly 900), persistent patients exhibited greater sharing of public clonotypes (about 3,000). The study found TRBV28, TRBJ1-2 and TRBJ2-5 favored in persistent disease. The work looked only at peripheral blood and did not look at thyroid tissue.

The authors built TCR beta libraries using iRepertoire HTBI primers and Arm-PCR of CDR3 regions. TCRdb re-called the multiplex PCR reads through MiXCR, storing one row per CDR3 protein. The sample holds over 350,000 distinct CDR3 sequences; around 20% are singletons and the top ten take under 25%. Here the sequenced sample was peripheral blood mononuclear cells (PBMCs), taken when the disease was refractory, from a patient treated with antithyroid drugs. The TCR was taken from a female donor with Graves disease. This chain joins TRBV28 and TRBJ2-7; D ambiguous. CDR3 DNA sequence: TGTGCCAGCAGAGGAGTAGCCTCCTTCGAGCAGTACTTC. Its protein product is CASRGVASFEQYF. The full variable domain, its missing parts supplied by reference TRBV28 and TRBJ2-7, is DVKVTQSSRYLVKRTGEKVFLECVQDMDHENMFWYRQDPGLGLRLIYFSYDVKMKEKGDIPEGYSVSREKKERFSLILESASTNQTSMYLCASRGVASFEQYFGPGTRLTVT.